Listed here are 19 T cell receptor beta chains from one sample, sequenced in a study of blood T cells in healthy people across ages (dated by TCRdb to 2013 to 2016). The library was obtained by 5' RACE. A second about 6 to 11 cycle PCR used a sample-barcoded 5' primer and a J-beta primer mix. Clones were called with MiXCR by TCRdb after fastp trimmed the public reads at Q25, and only in-frame beta chains were retained. Every entry covers one CDR3 protein and lists the most common genes and DNA from its rows. Here the sample has fewer than 2,000,000 distinct CDR3 sequences; 30% to 40% occur a single time. The ten largest make up roughly 23% of the sample. Sequenced: blood. The receptors stem from a human donor in good health.

CDR3: CATTIGRGGFNYGYTF. DNA of the CDR3: TGTGCCACCACCATCGGACGTGGGGGGTTTAACTATGGCTACACCTTC. The rearrangement uses TRBV24-1 and TRBJ1-2, with D possibly matching TRBD1 (5 bases). The V gene's germline CDR1 is KGHDR and CDR2 SFDVKD. This CDR3 is built from 16 residues. V dropped 8 bases and J dropped 1 base, with 19 bases sitting between them.

This clonotype was counted between two and nine times. The J gene is TRBJ2-1, the V gene TRBV7-3; tentative D call: TRBD2 (6 bases). The CDR3 is 13 amino acids. The germline V gene encodes CDR1 SGHTA and CDR2 FQGTGA. Trimming left V 8 bases short and J 7 bases short, with 15 bases between. The CDR3 is CASSWDSWNEQFF. The CDR3 nucleotides read TGTGCCAGCTCCTGGGACTCGTGGAATGAGCAGTTCTTC.

The chain is built from TRBV7-9 and TRBJ2-7, with 7 bases that match TRBD1. The CDR3 sequence is 14 residues long. Germline V lookup: CDR1 SEHNR, CDR2 FQNEAQ (reference sequence). V dropped 1 base and J dropped 7; count of bases not matched to a gene: 7. The CDR3 loop is CASSLVDRVGEQYF. DNA of the CDR3: TGTGCCAGCAGCTTAGTCGACAGGGTGGGTGAGCAGTACTTC. Supplemented by reference TRBV7-9 and TRBJ2-7, the full variable domain reads DTGVSQNPRHKITKRGQNVTFRCDPISEHNRLYWYRQTLGQGPEFLTYFQNEAQLEKSRLLSDRFSAERPKGSFSTLEIQRTEQGDSAMYLCASSLVDRVGEQYFGPGTRLTVT.

Of note for this clonotype: A much larger clone sits a single nucleotide away, making a read error possible. V and J are TRBV12-3 or TRBV12-4 and TRBJ1-1; TRBD1 might be the D (5 bases). V was shortened by 7 bases and J by 1 base, with 10 bases between the two germline ends. The CDR3 totals 13 residues. CDR3 coding DNA: TGTGCCAGCACCCCGACAGAGAACACTGAAGCTTTCTTT. Encoded protein: CASTPTENTEAFF.

This clonotype has a single count. This chain connects TRBV11-2 to TRBJ2-3; D gene unclear. The CDR3 is made up of 15 amino acids. Germline V gene lookup returns CDR1 SGHAT and CDR2 FQNNGV. Between the trimmed V and J ends, which lost 0 bases and 2 bases, there was a span of 9 bases. The CDR3, as DNA: TGTGCCAGCAGCTTAGAACTCTTCGTCACAGATACGCAGTATTTT. This encodes CASSLELFVTDTQYF.

This clonotype came up a few times. The junction departs from germline at one end; a sequencing error may be responsible. The chain employs TRBV2 and TRBJ2-1, with D perhaps matching TRBD1 (6 bases). This CDR3 is 14 amino acids long. The germline V gene encodes CDR1 SNHLY and CDR2 FYNNEI. The CDR3 nucleotides read TGTGCCTGCAGGACCCTTTACAGGGAGAATGAGCAGTTCTTC. Amino acids: CACRTLYRENEQFF.

The chain is built from TRBV12-3 or TRBV12-4 and TRBJ1-2, with D unclear. V was shortened by 5 bases and J by 6 bases, with 10 bases between the two germline ends. There are 12 residues in the CDR3. The CDR3 DNA is TGTGCCAGCAGTATGACCCTTGATGGCTACACCTTC. Protein sequence: CASSMTLDGYTF.

With regard to this clonotype: This clone may be a read error of a much larger clone one base away. CDR3 in amino acids: CACSFSRREQYF. In DNA, the CDR3 is TGTGCCTGCAGTTTTAGTCGCAGGGAGCAGTACTTC. V usage is TRBV28 and J usage is TRBJ2-7; the D is unclear. There are 12 residues in the CDR3. Germline lookup yields CDR1 MDHEN and CDR2 SYDVKM.

This clonotype was picked up a small number of times. Here the CDR3 reads CSVERDSDGYTF. In DNA form, the CDR3 reads TGCAGCGTTGAACGGGATTCAGATGGCTACACCTTC. The J gene is TRBJ1-2, the V gene TRBV29-1; D gene ambiguous. The CDR3 runs to 12 residues. V was clipped by 2 bases and J by 6 bases, with 10 bases between them. Germline assignment: CDR1 SQVTM and CDR2 ANQGSEA.

The J gene is TRBJ1-4, the V gene TRBV4-1; 7 nucleotides align to TRBD1. J gave up 8 bases and V 2 bases, and 2 bases lay outside the gene matches. In germline, CDR1 is MGHRA, CDR2 YSYEKL. This CDR3 spans 13 amino acids. CDR3 nucleotides: TGCGCCAGCAGCCAAATACAGGGGGAAAAACTGTTTTTT. It specifies CASSQIQGEKLFF.

This clonotype was counted only a few times. V is TRBV10-3 and J is TRBJ2-1, with D hard to call. Between the trimmed V and J ends, which lost 6 bases and 6 bases, there was a span of 12 bases. Germline values: CDR1 ENHRY, CDR2 SYGVKD. The CDR3 sequence is 13 residues long. CDR3 amino acids: CAIRGGAPNEQFF. CDR3 nucleotide sequence: TGTGCCATCAGGGGTGGTGCGCCCAATGAGCAGTTCTTC.

The rearrangement uses TRBV27 and TRBJ1-2, with 8 nucleotides matching TRBD1. This CDR3 contains 14 residues. Unmatched junction bases numbered 7, after V lost 5 bases and J lost 5 bases. Germline CDR1 reads MNHEY; CDR2 reads SMNVEV (reference sequence). The CDR3 nucleotides are TGTGCCAGCAGTCCGGGACAGGTGACTTATGGCTACACCTTC. Its translation is CASSPGQVTYGYTF.

The V gene is TRBV6-2 or TRBV6-3, the J gene TRBJ2-5; D not certain. Germline CDR1 MNHEY, CDR2 SVGEGT. The CDR3 extends over 15 amino acids. V was trimmed by 5 bases and J by 1 base, leaving 14 bases between them. The chain's CDR3 is CASSLYPKVQETQYF. The CDR3 region has the DNA TGTGCCAGCAGTCTCTACCCGAAGGTCCAAGAGACCCAGTACTTC.

This clonotype was found a few times. The J gene is TRBJ2-5, the V gene TRBV7-9; D not certain. CDR3 length: 15 amino acids. The V and J ends lost 5 bases and 2 bases respectively, with 15 bases between them. Germline assignment: CDR1 SEHNR and CDR2 FQNEAQ (reference sequence). The CDR3 DNA is TGTGCCAGCAGCCTTCTGGTGAACCCTCAAGAGACCCAGTACTTC. It is translated as CASSLLVNPQETQYF.

The genes are TRBV2 and TRBJ2-5; 8 bases agree with TRBD1. V shed 9 bases and J 5 bases; nucleotides not matched to a gene: 8. This CDR3 spans 13 amino acids. Germline-derived CDR1 and CDR2 are SNHLY and FYNNEI. CDR3 amino acids: CASSTGELETQYF. CDR3 bases: TGTGCCAGTTCGACAGGGGAGTTGGAGACCCAGTACTTC. Combining the CDR3 with reference TRBV2 and TRBJ2-5 gives the whole variable domain EPEVTQTPSHQVTQMGQEVILRCVPISNHLYFYWYRQILGQKVEFLVSFYNNEISEKSEIFDDQFSVERPDGSNFTLKIRSTKLEDSAMYFCASSTGELETQYFGPGTRLLVL.

V and J are TRBV4-3 and TRBJ2-7, with 7 bases fitting TRBD1. V lost 0 bases, J lost 0 bases, and 5 bases stayed unmatched. This CDR3 region has 16 residues. CDR1 LGHNA and CDR2 YSLEER come from the germline V gene. CDR3 nucleotides: TGCGCCAGCAGCCAAGATAGGGGACAGTCCTCCTACGAGCAGTACTTC. This translates into CASSQDRGQSSYEQYF.

This clonotype was seen a few times. V usage is TRBV3-1 and J usage is TRBJ1-2; D is undetermined. The CDR3 is made up of 15 amino acids. Germline V lookup: CDR1 LGHDT, CDR2 YNNKEL (reference sequence). Trimming took 0 bases from V and 8 from J, leaving 16 bases between them. CDR3 residues: CASSQDRVTGQGYTF. The CDR3 DNA reads as TGTGCCAGCAGCCAAGATAGAGTCACTGGGCAAGGCTACACCTTC. The variable domain in full, completed from reference TRBV3-1 and TRBJ1-2, reads DTAVSQTPKYLVTQMGNDKSIKCEQNLGHDTMYWYKQDSKKFLKIMFSYNNKELIINETVPNRFSPKSPDKAHLNLHINSLELGDSAVYFCASSQDRVTGQGYTFGSGTRLTVV.

The rearrangement links TRBV29-1 to TRBJ2-4; TRBD1 matches at 11 bases. The J call may be mistaken, given a closer DNA end match to TRBJ2-7. Germline V lookup: CDR1 SQVTM, CDR2 ANQGSEA. This CDR3 region has 14 residues. The CDR3 DNA sequence: TGCAGCGTTGAGGGACAGGGGGATCCCTACGAGCAGTACTTC. Translation gives CSVEGQGDPYEQYF.

This clonotype has more than one count but fewer than ten. The chain uses TRBV6-5 and TRBJ2-1; D might be TRBD2 (7 bases). CDR3 length: 14 residues. Germline V gene sequence: CDR1 MNHEY, CDR2 SVGAGI. Trimming pared 5 bases from V and 13 bases from J, leaving 21 bases between. The CDR3 loop reads CASSQGRGAPNQFF. In DNA form, the CDR3 reads TGTGCCAGCAGTCAAGGCCGGGGGGCCCCCAATCAGTTCTTC.